These 26 T cell receptor beta chains came from one sample sequenced in a study of identical twins listed by TCRdb under 2016. The library was obtained by 5' RACE. Data came from an Illumina HiSeq 2000. TCRdb's own reprocessing of the public reads used fastp at Q25 and MiXCR and kept productive beta chains. One record per CDR3 amino acid sequence lists the most common genes and DNA. Across this sample there are some 900,000 distinct CDR3 sequences, with roughly an eighth seen only once. The biggest ten clones account for around 1.5% of the sample. The sample was also linked to a second study, of yellow fever vaccine responses in identical twins.

The material sequenced was PBMCs. The receptors here all came from a woman aged 18-29 years in good health.

This clonotype turned up a few times. The chain is built from TRBV20-1 and TRBJ2-7; TRBD2 is a possible D gene (5 bases). There are 13 residues in the CDR3. Trimming cost V 0 bases and J 6 bases, with 12 bases left between them. Germline values: CDR1 DFQATT, CDR2 SNEGSKA (reference sequence). CDR3 protein: CSARERATFEQYF. In DNA form, the CDR3 reads TGCAGTGCTAGAGAGCGGGCTACGTTCGAGCAGTACTTC.

This rearrangement joins TRBV28 to TRBJ2-2, with D possibly being TRBD1 (5 bases). Germline CDR1 and CDR2: MDHEN and SYDVKM. The CDR3 has 17 amino acids. V was cut by 5 bases and J by 6 bases, with 22 bases left in between. The chain's CDR3 is CASSLGAGKGLPGELFF. DNA for the CDR3: TGTGCCAGCAGTCTAGGGGCAGGGAAGGGGCTTCCCGGGGAGCTGTTTTTT.

This clonotype has just a few counts. The chain combines TRBV20-1 with TRBJ2-7; 8 bases fit TRBD2. Trimming at V came to 6 bases and at J to 6 bases, leaving 7 bases not matched to a gene. The CDR3 consists of 12 residues. Per the germline V gene, CDR1 is DFQATT and CDR2 is SNEGSKA (reference sequence). CDR3 in amino acids: CSAEREFTEQYF. CDR3 nucleotides: TGCAGTGCGGAGCGGGAGTTCACCGAGCAGTACTTC.

This clonotype was counted many times. J is TRBJ2-1 and V is TRBV7-2, with no clear D. With 1 base removed from V and 5 bases from J, the gap between germline ends came to 9 bases. This CDR3 has 14 residues. Germline CDR1 is SGHTA and CDR2 is FQGNSA. This chain's CDR3 is CASSLGYLNNEQFF. The CDR3, as DNA: TGTGCCAGCAGCTTAGGGTACCTCAACAATGAGCAGTTCTTC.

This clonotype showed up many times. The chain carries TRBV27 and TRBJ1-2, with D hard to call. Trimming took off 5 bases at V and 4 bases at J, with 5 bases between the two ends. The germline V gene encodes CDR1 MNHEY and CDR2 SMNVEV (reference sequence). The CDR3 sequence is 11 residues long. The CDR3 region is CASSRGYGYTF. In DNA form, the CDR3 reads TGTGCCAGCAGTCGGGGCTATGGCTACACCTTC.

The chain is built from TRBV11-2 and TRBJ1-4, with 9 bases lining up with TRBD1. Germline V CDR1 and CDR2: SGHAT, FQNNGV. The CDR3 covers 17 residues. V trimming: 5 bases; J trimming: 6 bases; junction bases outside the gene matches: 13. The CDR3 sequence is CASSKTGGFLEDEKLFF. The CDR3 DNA sequence: TGTGCCAGCAGCAAAACAGGGGGCTTTTTAGAAGATGAAAAACTGTTTTTT.

This clonotype was detected ten times or more. The chain links TRBV12-3 or TRBV12-4 to TRBJ1-1, with D perhaps TRBD1 (5 bases). Trimming shortened V by 3 bases and J by 0 bases, and 11 bases separated the two germline ends. This CDR3 comprises 15 residues. For the CDR3, the DNA is TGTGCCAGCAGTTTGGGGGACGAGATGAACACTGAAGCTTTCTTT. Translated: CASSLGDEMNTEAFF.

In its sample, this clonotype was seen many times. This rearrangement joins TRBV2 to TRBJ2-1, with TRBD2 matching 7 bases. From germline, CDR1 is SNHLY and CDR2 FYNNEI. J lost 5 bases, V lost 4 bases, and 8 bases had no gene match. CDR3 length: 15 amino acids. The CDR3 coding sequence is TGTGCCAGCAGTGCGGAACTAGCGTATAACAATGAGCAGTTCTTC. It is translated as CASSAELAYNNEQFF.

V and J are TRBV4-1 and TRBJ2-7; 14 bases map to TRBD2. The CDR3 extends over 19 amino acids. J gave up 0 bases and V 0 bases, and 7 bases lay outside the gene matches. The germline V gene encodes CDR1 MGHRA and CDR2 YSYEKL. This CDR3 is CASSQDSGLAGDFSYEQYF. CDR3 nucleotide sequence: TGCGCCAGCAGCCAAGATTCGGGACTAGCGGGAGATTTCTCCTACGAGCAGTACTTC.

There are a few counts of this clonotype. CDR3 in amino acids: CASSLSGGVADTQYF. For the CDR3, the DNA is TGTGCCAGCAGCCTGTCGGGGGGGGTGGCAGATACGCAGTATTTT. The chain employs TRBV3-1 and TRBJ2-3; 8 bases align to TRBD2. CDR3 length: 15 residues. V lost 4 bases and J lost 4; bases outside the gene matches: 7. Germline V gives CDR1 LGHDT, CDR2 YNNKEL (reference sequence).

The chain recombines TRBV7-2 with TRBJ1-2; a weak D match, TRBD1 (6 bases). Germline lookup yields CDR1 SGHTA and CDR2 FQGNSA. The CDR3 has 15 amino acids. With 2 bases removed from V and 4 bases from J, the gap between germline ends came to 14 bases. CDR3 residues: CASSLQGLPTYGYTF. The CDR3 nucleotides read TGTGCCAGCAGCTTACAGGGGCTGCCGACCTATGGCTACACCTTC.

The chain combines TRBV11-2 with TRBJ2-3; 11 bases line up with TRBD2. In germline, CDR1 is SGHAT, CDR2 FQNNGV. J gave up 6 bases and V 5 bases, and 13 bases lay outside the gene matches. CDR3 length equals 17 residues. CDR3 nucleotides: TGTGCCAGCAGCCCACGGGTAGCGGGGGGGCCAGGGGATACGCAGTATTTT. Protein product: CASSPRVAGGPGDTQYF.

This clonotype came up many times. V is TRBV10-3 and J is TRBJ2-7, with 14 nucleotides matching TRBD2. Germline CDR1 and CDR2: ENHRY and SYGVKD. J was trimmed by 4 bases and V by 6 bases; bases with no gene match: 5. The CDR3 has 15 residues. The CDR3 DNA follows: TGTGCCATCAGCGGGACTAGCGGGAGTCAGTACGAGCAGTACTTC. This translates into CAISGTSGSQYEQYF.

The table lists this clonotype with a few counts. CDR3 sequence (DNA): TGCAGTGCAACGAGAGAGGGGGGGATGAGGGAGCAGTACGTC. Amino acid sequence: CSATREGGMREQYV. V gene TRBV20-1 combines with J gene TRBJ2-7, with D possibly being TRBD2 (7 bases). CDR1 is DFQATT and CDR2 is SNEGSKA in the germline V gene (reference sequence). Trimming stripped 6 bases from V and 7 bases from J, with 22 bases between. The CDR3 is 14 residues long.

This clonotype was seen only a few times. The genes are TRBV24-1 and TRBJ2-1; a possible D gene is TRBD1 (5 bases). CDR3 length: 14 amino acids. The germline CDR1 and CDR2 sequences are KGHDR and SFDVKD. Trimming pared 4 bases from V and 7 bases from J, leaving 13 bases between. Here the CDR3 reads CATSEAGLVNEQFF. Written as DNA, the CDR3 is TGTGCCACCAGTGAGGCAGGGCTGGTAAATGAGCAGTTCTTC.

This clonotype was detected ten times or more. V gene TRBV12-3 or TRBV12-4 combines with J gene TRBJ2-1; 8 bases fit TRBD2. The CDR3 covers 15 residues. J gave up 5 bases and V 7 bases, and 10 bases lay outside the gene matches. CDR3 in amino acids: CASTPLAGPNNEQFF. As DNA, the CDR3 is TGTGCCAGCACTCCTTTAGCGGGGCCTAACAATGAGCAGTTCTTC.

This clonotype was seen a handful of times. The J gene is TRBJ2-1, the V gene TRBV10-3, with D possibly matching TRBD2 (6 bases). The CDR3 contains 15 residues. Germline CDR1 ENHRY, CDR2 SYGVKD. V dropped 3 bases and J dropped 13 bases, with 22 bases sitting between them. This chain's CDR3 is CAISEGGLGVRDQFF. The CDR3, as DNA: TGTGCCATCAGTGAAGGAGGGTTGGGGGTACGGGATCAGTTCTTC.

The V call is TRBV15, the J call TRBJ2-7, with 9 positions matching TRBD1. CDR1 LNHNV and CDR2 YYDKDF come from the germline V gene (reference sequence). Trimming removed 0 bases from V and 5 bases from J; junction bases left unmatched: 11. The CDR3 extends over 17 amino acids. CDR3 coding DNA: TGTGCCACCAGCAGAGACCGACCGGGACAGGGATCCCACGAGCAGTACTTC. As protein: CATSRDRPGQGSHEQYF.

The chain joins TRBV20-1 to TRBJ2-3, with TRBD2 identical over 10 bases. J gave up 0 bases and V 6 bases, and 12 bases lay outside the gene matches. In germline, CDR1 is DFQATT, CDR2 SNEGSKA (reference sequence). The CDR3 contains 17 residues. This CDR3 is CSARRGSGRGSTDTQYF. As DNA, the CDR3 is TGCAGTGCGCGGAGAGGAAGCGGGAGGGGGAGCACAGATACGCAGTATTTT.

The rearrangement links TRBV6-1 to TRBJ2-3; TRBD2 matches at 11 bases. Germline CDR1 is MNHNS and CDR2 is SASEGT. V lost 6 bases, J lost 6 bases, and 8 bases stayed unmatched. CDR3 length: 15 amino acids. The CDR3 bases are TGTGCCAGCAGAGCCATAGCGGGAGGGGCGGATACGCAGTATTTT. It codes for CASRAIAGGADTQYF.

This clonotype was found a few times. Written as DNA, the CDR3 is TGTGCCACCTATCCTAGCGACTCTGATGAGCAGTTCTTC. As protein: CATYPSDSDEQFF. The chain couples TRBV11-2 to TRBJ2-1, with D possibly TRBD2 on 6 matching bases. The CDR3 is 13 residues long. V dropped 10 bases and J dropped 8 bases, with 18 bases sitting between them. The V gene's germline CDR1 is SGHAT and CDR2 FQNNGV.

The chain carries TRBV6-1 and TRBJ2-1; maybe TRBD2 (6 bases). Trimming cost V 6 bases and J 2 bases, with 17 bases left between them. Germline-derived CDR1 and CDR2 are MNHNS and SASEGT. The CDR3 covers 16 residues. The CDR3 coding sequence is TGTGCCAGCAGCCGCGGACTACCAACACCCTACAATGAGCAGTTCTTC. It is translated as CASSRGLPTPYNEQFF.

V is TRBV4-1 and J is TRBJ2-5; perhaps TRBD2 as D (6 bases). Germline values: CDR1 MGHRA, CDR2 YSYEKL. There are 16 residues in the CDR3. Trimming left V 0 bases short and J 2 bases short, with 13 bases between. The CDR3: CASSQDLGSHQETQYF. In nucleotides, the CDR3 is TGCGCCAGCAGCCAAGACCTCGGGAGCCATCAAGAGACCCAGTACTTC.

This clonotype came up many times. The chain recombines TRBV12-3 or TRBV12-4 with TRBJ2-7; 7 nucleotides line up with TRBD2. CDR3 length: 13 residues. V lost 5 bases and J lost 0; bases outside the gene matches: 1. The CDR3 loop reads CASSSGNSYEQYF. CDR3 coding DNA: TGTGCCAGCAGTAGCGGGAACTCCTACGAGCAGTACTTC.

The table lists this clonotype with a few counts. This chain uses TRBV29-1 with TRBJ2-5, with TRBD1 identical over 12 bases. Trimming took 5 bases from V and 2 from J; bases not matched to a gene: 6. There are 15 residues in the CDR3. CDR1 and CDR2 (germline): SQVTM, ANQGSEA. CDR3 residues: CSVNRDRGQQETQYF. The DNA for the CDR3 is TGCAGCGTTAACCGGGACAGGGGGCAACAAGAGACCCAGTACTTC. Full variable domain (rest looked up from reference TRBV29-1 and TRBJ2-5): SAVISQKPSRDICQRGTSLTIQCQVDSQVTMMFWYRQQPGQSLTLIATANQGSEATYESGFVIDKFPISRPNLTFSTLTVSNMSPEDSSIYLCSVNRDRGQQETQYFGPGTRLLVL.

This clonotype was seen repeatedly, ten times or more. The gene calls are TRBV10-3 and TRBJ2-3; D ambiguous. V gave up 0 bases and J gave up 4 bases, with 5 bases separating them. The germline V gene encodes CDR1 ENHRY and CDR2 SYGVKD. CDR3 length: 13 residues. CDR3 nucleotides: TGTGCCATCAGTGAGTCCCGCTCAGATACGCAGTATTTT. Translated: CAISESRSDTQYF.